Below, 6 T cell receptor beta chains from the same sample are listed, as sequenced in a study of cytomegalovirus exposure and HLA in healthy donors. This PCR relied on a set of 60 Vbeta primers and 13 Jbeta primers. Produced via immunoSEQ multiplex PCR; TCRdb's table is partial and in-frame only. Found here are a few hundred thousand clones, around 77% of them singletons; the top ten hold just under 3%. The sample comprised PBMCs. The receptors come from a woman aged 30 to 39 in good health and CMV-seronegative.

The V gene is TRBV30, the J gene TRBJ2-7; D perhaps matches TRBD2 (5 bases). This CDR3 has 12 amino acids. Germline values: CDR1 GTSNPN, CDR2 SVGIG (reference sequence). Trimming removed 5 bases at V and 0 bases at J, with 8 bases between. The CDR3 protein is CAWVEDSYEQYF. For the CDR3, the DNA is TGTGCCTGGGTGGAGGACTCCTACGAGCAGTACTTC.

The J gene is TRBJ1-1, the V gene TRBV5-6; possible D gene TRBD1, 5 bases. Germline CDR1 and CDR2: SGHDT and YYEEEE. CDR3 length: 15 residues. V lost 0 bases to trimming and J lost 1 base, with 10 bases between them. CDR3 bases: TGTGCCAGCAGCTTGGATGAGACAGAGAACACTGAAGCTTTCTTT. Translated: CASSLDETENTEAFF.

The chain has TRBV5-6 and TRBJ2-7; D not certain. The ends were cut back, 4 bases at V and 5 bases at J, with 22 bases in the middle. The CDR3 has 16 residues. CDR1 is SGHDT, CDR2 YYEEEE, per germline. CDR3 DNA: TGTGCCAGCAGCCTGCCCGGCGGATCCCACCTGGACGAGCAGTACTTC. Protein sequence: CASSLPGGSHLDEQYF.

The chain employs TRBV5-5 and TRBJ2-3; 15 nucleotides line up with TRBD2. Germline V gives CDR1 SGHKS, CDR2 YYEKEE (reference sequence). This CDR3 spans 19 amino acids. Trimming removed 4 bases from V and 5 bases from J; junction bases left unmatched: 14. The CDR3 protein is CASSHEDGTSGRTGDTQYF. The CDR3 DNA reads TGTGCCAGCAGCCACGAAGATGGGACTAGCGGGAGGACTGGAGATACGCAGTATTTT.

The chain is built from TRBV4-2 and TRBJ1-6, with D tentatively TRBD1 (5 bases). The V end lost 3 bases, the J end lost 8 bases, and 23 bases lay between the germline ends. Germline V gene lookup returns CDR1 LGHNA and CDR2 YNFKEQ. This CDR3 region has 18 residues. CDR3 amino acids: CASSQDPFGQAPYSPLHF. The CDR3, as DNA: TGTGCCAGCAGCCAGGACCCCTTTGGACAAGCCCCGTATTCACCCCTCCACTTT.

This rearrangement joins TRBV21-1 to TRBJ1-3; the table's D call TRBD1 went unverified against the DNA. TRBV21-1 is listed as a pseudogene. The CDR3 is made up of 17 amino acids. The CDR3 protein is CASSKAGDRGSGNTIYF. The CDR3 region has the DNA TGTGCCAGCAGCAAAGCGGGGGACAGGGGCTCTGGAAACACCATATATTTT.